This TCR beta chain was profiled in a study of tumor and adjacent non-tumor tissue in lung cancer. Study overall: The cohort had approximately 12 adenocarcinoma, 2 squamous cell and 1 small cell patients.

The library came from three nested PCR rounds adapted from ARM-PCR protocols. TCRdb passed the multiplex PCR reads through MiXCR, listing each CDR3 protein once. The sample consists of 68,000 or so distinct CDR3 sequences, approximately 63% of them appearing once. This clonotype was counted many times. Its antigen is unknown. RNA was extracted from bulk tissue without any cell sorting. Findings of the study overall: Top 100 clones took a larger repertoire share in normal lung.

The TCR comes from a man aged 50 to 59 with non-small cell lung cancer. Sample: lung tumor tissue.

CDR3 bases: TGTGCCAGCAGTTACTCGGGTTTACCCCTCCACTTT. It codes for CASSYSGLPLHF. The chain carries TRBV6-5 and TRBJ1-6; D ambiguous. The CDR3 sequence is 12 residues long. CDR1 is MNHEY, CDR2 SVGAGI, per germline. The germline V and J ends were trimmed by 0 bases and 12 bases, with 6 bases remaining between them.